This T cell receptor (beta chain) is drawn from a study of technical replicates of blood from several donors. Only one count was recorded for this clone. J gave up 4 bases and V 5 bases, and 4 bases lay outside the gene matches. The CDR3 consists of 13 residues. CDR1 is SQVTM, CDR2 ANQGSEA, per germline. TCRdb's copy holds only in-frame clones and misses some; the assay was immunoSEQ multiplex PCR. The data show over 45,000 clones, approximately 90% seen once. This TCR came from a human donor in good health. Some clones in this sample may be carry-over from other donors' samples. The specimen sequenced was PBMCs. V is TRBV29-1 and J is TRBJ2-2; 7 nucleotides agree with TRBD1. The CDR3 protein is CSVLAGGTGELFF. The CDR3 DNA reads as TGCAGCGTTCTCGCAGGGGGCACCGGGGAGCTGTTTTTT.